These T cell receptor beta chains were read from a single sample in a study of cytomegalovirus exposure and HLA in healthy donors. Generated by immunoSEQ multiplex PCR, the TCRdb table keeps only in-frame clones and is missing some. This sample has approximately 130,000 clones, with around 75% found just once. Sequencing was performed on PBMCs. These receptors came from a man younger than 40 in good health and CMV-seronegative. The CDR3 runs from the conserved cysteine through the conserved F or W. D genes are given only for firm matches. Where a row states a size, it is once, few, many or the class of an expanded clone; other rows omit it.

clone_size d_call j_call v_call cdr3_aa cdr3_nt
- - TRBJ2-7 TRBV4-3 CASSQDSWGVGAYEQYF TGCGCCAGCAGCCAAGATTCCTGGGGGGTTGGGGCCTACGAGCAGTACTTC
- - TRBJ1-5 TRBV19 CASSIVNQPQHF TGTGCCAGTAGTATAGTAAATCAGCCCCAGCATTTT
- TRBD1 TRBJ2-7 TRBV6-5 CATRTGISSYEQYF TGTGCCACCCGGACAGGTATTAGCTCCTACGAGCAGTACTTC
- - TRBJ1-5 TRBV19 CASSIDGGQNQPQHF TGTGCCAGTAGTATAGATGGGGGACAAAATCAGCCCCAGCATTTT
- - TRBJ1-5 TRBV27 CASKRGFGYQPQHF TGTGCCAGCAAGAGGGGGTTTGGCTATCAGCCCCAGCATTTT
few - TRBJ1-1 TRBV7-3 CASSPWGGDTEAFF TGTGCCAGCAGCCCTTGGGGGGGTGACACTGAAGCTTTCTTT
once TRBD1 TRBJ1-4 TRBV7-8 CASSLARDRLFF TGTGCCAGCAGCCTCGCTAGGGACAGACTGTTTTTT
once TRBD2 TRBJ2-3 TRBV5-4 CASSLAVREGTDTQYF TGTGCCAGCAGCTTGGCTGTTCGGGAGGGCACAGATACGCAGTATTTT
few - TRBJ1-5 TRBV28 CASETGLQPQHF TGTGCCAGCGAGACAGGCCTACAGCCCCAGCATTTT
- TRBD2 TRBJ2-5 TRBV4-3 CASSQDRGGQETQYF TGCGCCAGCAGCCAAGATCGGGGGGGCCAAGAGACCCAGTACTTC
- TRBD1 TRBJ2-7 TRBV5-1 CASSLGNRGRISEQYF TGCGCCAGCAGCTTGGGCAACAGGGGGCGCATCTCCGAGCAGTACTTC
- - TRBJ2-6 TRBV28 CASRMSSGANVLTF TGTGCCAGCAGAATGAGCTCTGGGGCCAACGTCCTGACTTTC
- TRBD2 TRBJ2-1 TRBV7-2 CASRRTSGGDSYNEQFF TGTGCCAGCAGACGGACTAGCGGGGGAGACTCCTACAATGAGCAGTTCTTC
- TRBD1 TRBJ1-2 TRBV28 CASRDTGTGRGYTF TGTGCCAGCAGAGATACCGGGACAGGGCGCGGCTACACCTTC
- TRBD1 TRBJ2-2 TRBV30 CAWSENRDRNTGELFF TGTGCCTGGAGTGAAAACCGGGACAGGAACACCGGGGAGCTGTTTTTT
- TRBD1 TRBJ2-7 TRBV6-5 CASSLPGQGTYEQYF TGTGCCAGCAGTTTACCGGGACAGGGTACCTACGAGCAGTACTTC
- TRBD1 TRBJ1-5 TRBV6-5 CASSTGGYQPQHF TGTGCCAGCAGCACAGGGGGCTATCAGCCCCAGCATTTT
- - TRBJ1-1 TRBV7-9 CASSLIRGNTEAFF TGTGCCAGCAGCTTAATTAGGGGGAACACTGAAGCTTTCTTT
once TRBD1 TRBJ1-2 TRBV7-9 CASSLGQGERDGYTF TGTGCCAGCAGCTTGGGCCAGGGGGAACGGGACGGCTACACCTTC
- TRBD1 TRBJ1-5 TRBV15 CATSSAGTGYSNQPQHF TGTGCCACCAGCAGCGCCGGGACAGGTTATAGCAATCAGCCCCAGCATTTT
- TRBD1 TRBJ1-2 TRBV18 CASSPDRGYGYTF TGTGCCAGCTCCCCCGACAGGGGCTATGGCTACACCTTC
few - TRBJ1-4 TRBV27 CASSTLDIPEKLFF TGTGCCAGCAGCACCCTCGACATACCTGAAAAACTGTTTTTT
- - TRBJ1-5 TRBV6-5 CASSPTGRQPQHF TGTGCCAGCAGTCCCACAGGGCGACAGCCCCAGCATTTT
few TRBD2 TRBJ2-7 TRBV11-2 CASSLHQAGPEQYF TGTGCCAGCAGCTTACACCAAGCGGGGCCCGAGCAGTACTTC
- - TRBJ1-4 TRBV30 CAWSPLSGVLYEKLFF TGTGCCTGGAGTCCCCTGTCGGGGGTACTTTATGAAAAACTGTTTTTT
- - TRBJ1-1 TRBV7-9 CSIPGIITEAFF TGTTCCATCCCCGGGATAATCACTGAAGCTTTCTTT
- TRBD2 TRBJ2-7 TRBV7-2 CASSQERGSYEQYF TGTGCCAGCAGCCAAGAGCGGGGCTCCTACGAGCAGTACTTC
few - TRBJ1-3 TRBV9 CASSVFQGMAGNTIYF TGTGCCAGCAGCGTTTTCCAGGGTATGGCTGGAAACACCATATATTTT
few TRBD2 TRBJ2-3 TRBV7-2 CASSFGGSVTDTQYF TGTGCCAGCAGCTTCGGCGGGAGTGTTACAGATACGCAGTATTTT
- TRBD2 TRBJ2-2 TRBV7-8 CASSPRTSGNTGELFF TGTGCCAGCAGCCCGAGGACTAGCGGGAACACCGGGGAGCTGTTTTTT
- TRBD2 TRBJ2-7 TRBV11-2 CASSLDRLAAYEQYF TGTGCCAGCAGCTTAGATCGACTAGCGGCCTACGAGCAGTACTTC
- TRBD2 TRBJ2-1 TRBV27 CASSLWTSGNEQFF TGTGCCAGCAGTTTATGGACTAGCGGTAATGAGCAGTTCTTC
- - TRBJ2-3 TRBV30 CAWSEGTSSTDTQYF TGTGCCTGGAGTGAGGGGACTTCTAGCACAGATACGCAGTATTTT
- - TRBJ2-1 TRBV9 CASSAQIASDEQFF TGTGCCAGCAGCGCGCAGATTGCCAGCGATGAGCAGTTCTTC
few TRBD1 TRBJ1-5 TRBV6-1 CASSWDREEPQHF TGTGCCAGCAGTTGGGACAGGGAAGAACCCCAGCATTTT
- TRBD2 TRBJ2-2 TRBV11-3 CASSFSGSAGELFF TGTGCCAGCAGCTTTAGCGGGAGCGCCGGGGAGCTGTTTTTT
- - TRBJ2-1 TRBV9 CASSAPRNEQFF TGTGCCAGCAGCGCCCCCCGCAATGAGCAGTTCTTC
- TRBD1 TRBJ1-2 TRBV7-2 CASSLDRGRVGYTF TGTGCCAGCAGCTTGGACAGGGGGCGCGTCGGGTACACCTTC
- TRBD1 TRBJ2-7 TRBV5-1 CASSYEPRDSYEQYF TGCGCCAGCAGCTACGAGCCCCGGGACAGCTACGAGCAGTACTTC
few - TRBJ1-2 TRBV6-5 CASSLTGNYGYTF TGTGCCAGCAGTTTGACAGGAAACTATGGCTACACCTTC
- - TRBJ2-1 TRBV20-1 CSAREDEQFF TGCAGTGCTAGGGAGGATGAGCAGTTCTTC
- - TRBJ2-3 TRBV2 CASTRTDTQYF TGTGCCAGCACTCGCACAGATACGCAGTATTTT
- TRBD2 TRBJ2-1 TRBV11-3 CASSLDGGADEQFF TGTGCCAGCAGCTTAGACGGGGGGGCGGATGAGCAGTTCTTC
- TRBD2 TRBJ2-3 TRBV13 CASSSRTSGTLAPTDTQYF TGTGCCAGCAGCTCACGGACTAGCGGAACCCTGGCCCCCACAGATACGCAGTATTTT
- - TRBJ2-1 TRBV2 CASSDFSSYNEQFF TGTGCCAGCAGTGATTTTAGCTCCTACAATGAGCAGTTCTTC
- - TRBJ2-2 TRBV9 CASSSHGTPNTGELFF TGTGCCAGCAGCTCACACGGGACACCCAACACCGGGGAGCTGTTTTTT
once - TRBJ2-7 TRBV27 CASSSGTPPVEQYF TGTGCCAGCAGTTCCGGGACTCCACCTGTCGAGCAGTACTTC
- - TRBJ1-4 TRBV6-6 CAAVGRTNEKLFF TGTGCCGCTGTCGGGAGAACTAATGAAAAACTGTTTTTT
- - TRBJ1-1 TRBV18 CASSPWARVTDTEAFF TGTGCCAGCTCACCTTGGGCCAGGGTTACGGACACTGAAGCTTTCTTT
few TRBD1 TRBJ2-7 TRBV6-1 CASRNGQGGPYEQYF TGTGCCAGCAGAAATGGACAGGGTGGTCCCTACGAGCAGTACTTC
- - TRBJ2-7 TRBV19 CASSGRGTYEQYF TGTGCCAGTAGCGGAAGGGGGACCTACGAGCAGTACTTC
- - TRBJ1-2 TRBV9 CASNHYSGTRGEGGYTF TGTGCCAGCAACCATTATTCCGGGACTAGGGGTGAGGGTGGCTACACCTTC
- - TRBJ2-7 TRBV5-6 CASSPGHFYEQYF TGTGCCAGCAGCCCGGGACACTTCTACGAGCAGTACTTC
- - TRBJ1-1 TRBV6-5 CASSYFRDTEAFF TGTGCCAGCAGTTACTTCAGGGACACTGAAGCTTTCTTT
- - TRBJ2-7 TRBV7-7 CASSLGHGDNEQYF TGTGCTAGCAGCTTAGGACATGGGGACAACGAGCAGTACTTC
- - TRBJ1-3 TRBV28 CASSDLTVGNTIYF TGTGCCAGCAGTGACCTGACAGTGGGAAACACCATATATTTT
- - TRBJ1-2 TRBV10-3 CAISGKGYGYTF TGTGCCATCAGTGGGAAGGGGTATGGCTACACCTTC
- - TRBJ2-7 TRBV4-1 CASSPVVSDYEQYF TGCGCCAGCAGTCCAGTCGTGTCAGACTACGAGCAGTACTTC
few - TRBJ2-7 TRBV2 CASSPDRSSYEQYF TGTGCCAGCAGCCCTGACAGATCCTCCTACGAGCAGTACTTC